This T cell receptor (beta chain) was retrieved from a study of cytomegalovirus exposure and HLA in healthy donors. The PCR ran on 60 Vbeta and 13 Jbeta primers. The repertoire was sequenced with immunoSEQ multiplex PCR; TCRdb's copy has only in-frame clones and lacks some. Of around 120,000 clones listed, about 85% were seen once; the top ten hold 1.5% to 2%. This clone was recorded only once. Its antigen is as yet unknown. V lost 1 base and J 8 bases, leaving 18 bases between the germline ends. Germline V lookup: CDR1 MNHEY, CDR2 SVGAGI. The CDR3 is 15 amino acids. Notes on the study in general: In the analysis, some V segments, TRBV6-2 and TRBV6-3 included, were excluded as indistinguishable. Highly shared sequence variants in one cluster were likely a sequencing artifact. As a later analysis showed, a missense DCLRE1C variant was linked to trimming of TCR beta V- and J-genes. Three chains linked to CMV were shown in vitro to be specific for CMV antigens.

Material for sequencing was PBMCs. The rearrangement joins TRBV6-5 to TRBJ2-7, with D possibly TRBD2 on 6 matching bases. The receptor was derived from a boy between 10 and 17 years old in good health and CMV-seronegative. The CDR3 here is CASSYFGGKIAQQYF. The CDR3 DNA is TGTGCCAGCAGTTACTTCGGCGGGAAAATTGCTCAGCAGTACTTC.